This TCR beta chain stems from a study of T cells in localized non-small cell lung cancer. TCRdb keeps only in-frame clones here, not all; method: immunoSEQ multiplex PCR. This table has about 77,000 clones, more than 75% appearing once. Per germline, CDR1 SGHTA and CDR2 FQGNSA. Trimming took 6 bases from V and 14 from J; bases not matched to a gene: 11. The length of the CDR3 is 12 residues. Overall study results and limits: Adjacent lung exhibited a median of about 56 among the 100 most abundant tumor clones. There was higher T cell clonality in uninvolved adjacent lung than in tumor, and it was highest there. Higher T cell density in the blood was associated with longer overall survival, whereas higher adjacent-lung clonality associated with shorter survival.

With regard to this clone: Antigen unknown.

This rearrangement joins TRBV7-2 to TRBJ1-2; 8 bases are a match to TRBD1. Sequenced material: peripheral blood, taken before any cancer treatment. This clonotype originated in a woman aged 35 to 70 with stage I squamous cell lung carcinoma. The CDR3 sequence: CASSLVGDRSTF. CDR3 nucleotide sequence: TGTGCCAGCAGTCTAGTGGGGGACAGGTCGACCTTC.